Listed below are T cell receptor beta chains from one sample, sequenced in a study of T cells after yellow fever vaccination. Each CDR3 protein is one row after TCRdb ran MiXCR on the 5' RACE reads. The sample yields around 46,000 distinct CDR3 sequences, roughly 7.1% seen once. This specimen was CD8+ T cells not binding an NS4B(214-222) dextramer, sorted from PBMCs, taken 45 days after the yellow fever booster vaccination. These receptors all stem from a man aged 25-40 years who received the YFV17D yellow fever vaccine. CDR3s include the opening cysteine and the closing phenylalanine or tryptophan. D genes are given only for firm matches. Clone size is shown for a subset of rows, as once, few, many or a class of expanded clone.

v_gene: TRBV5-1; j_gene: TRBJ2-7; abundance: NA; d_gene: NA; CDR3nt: TGCGCCAGCAGCTTGGCCTCCGGAACCAGCTCCTACGAGCAGTACTTC; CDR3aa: CASSLASGTSSYEQYF
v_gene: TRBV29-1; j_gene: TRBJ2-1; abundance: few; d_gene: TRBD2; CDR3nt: TGCAGCGTTGAGGGGACTAGCGGCAATGAGCAGTTCTTC; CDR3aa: CSVEGTSGNEQFF
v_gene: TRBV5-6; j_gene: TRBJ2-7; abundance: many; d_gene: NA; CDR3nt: TGTGCCAGCAGCTACGAGACGGATGGGGAGCAGTACTTC; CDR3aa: CASSYETDGEQYF
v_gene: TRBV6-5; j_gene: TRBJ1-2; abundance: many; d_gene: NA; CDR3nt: TGTGCCAGCAGTTACCAGGCAGGGGAAGGCTACACCTTC; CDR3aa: CASSYQAGEGYTF
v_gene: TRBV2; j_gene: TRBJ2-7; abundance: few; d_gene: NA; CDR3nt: TGTGCCAGCAGCGAGGGAAACAGCTACGAGCAGTACTTC; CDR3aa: CASSEGNSYEQYF
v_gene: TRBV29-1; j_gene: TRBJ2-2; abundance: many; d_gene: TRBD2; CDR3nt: TGCAGCATCGGGACTAGCGGGGGTAACACCGGGGAGCTGTTTTTT; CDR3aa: CSIGTSGGNTGELFF
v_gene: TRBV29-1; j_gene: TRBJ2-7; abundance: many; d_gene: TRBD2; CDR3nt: TGCAGCGGAGCCGGGACTAGCGGCTCCTACGAGCAGTACTTC; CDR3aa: CSGAGTSGSYEQYF
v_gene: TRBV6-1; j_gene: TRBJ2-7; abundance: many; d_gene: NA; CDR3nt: TGTGCCAGCAGTGAAGGAGCTAGCGCCTCCTACGAGCAGTACTTC; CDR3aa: CASSEGASASYEQYF
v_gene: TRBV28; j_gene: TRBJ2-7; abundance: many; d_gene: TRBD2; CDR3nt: TGTGCCAGCAGAAAGCGGGAGGGCCGGTACGAGCAGTACTTC; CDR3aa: CASRKREGRYEQYF
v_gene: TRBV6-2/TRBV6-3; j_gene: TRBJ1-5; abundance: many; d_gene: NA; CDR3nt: TGTGCCAGCAGTTACTCGATGACCACAGACCAGCATTTT; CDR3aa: CASSYSMTTDQHF
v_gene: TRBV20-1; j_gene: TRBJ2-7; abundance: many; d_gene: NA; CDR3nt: TGCAGTGCTAGAGATGGTTCGCAGGGGTCCTACGAGCAGTACTTC; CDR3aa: CSARDGSQGSYEQYF
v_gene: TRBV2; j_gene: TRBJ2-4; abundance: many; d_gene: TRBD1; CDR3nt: TGTGCCAAAGGGACAGGGCCCTATGAGGAAAACATTCAGTACTTC; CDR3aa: CAKGTGPYEENIQYF
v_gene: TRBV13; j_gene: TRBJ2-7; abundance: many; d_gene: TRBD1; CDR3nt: TGTGCCAGCAGGACCAAGGGGGCGCCTTCCTACGAGCAGTACTTC; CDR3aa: CASRTKGAPSYEQYF
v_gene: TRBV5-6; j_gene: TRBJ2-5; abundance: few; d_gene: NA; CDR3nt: TGTGCCAGCAGCGAAACCGGGACCCAAGAGACCCAGTACTTC; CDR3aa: CASSETGTQETQYF
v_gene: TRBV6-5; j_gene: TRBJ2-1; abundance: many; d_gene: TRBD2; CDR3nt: TGTGCCAGCAGTTATCGACCCGGGACTAGCGGGACCAATGAGCAGTTCTTC; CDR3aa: CASSYRPGTSGTNEQFF
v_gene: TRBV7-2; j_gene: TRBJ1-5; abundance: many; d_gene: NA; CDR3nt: TGTGCCAGCAGCCCCGTCCCTTATAGCAATCAGCCCCAGCATTTT; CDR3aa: CASSPVPYSNQPQHF
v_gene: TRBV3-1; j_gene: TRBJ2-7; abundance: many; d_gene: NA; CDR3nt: TGTGCCAGCAGCCAACGGGGTGGAGGAGCCTACGAGCAGTACTTC; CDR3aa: CASSQRGGGAYEQYF
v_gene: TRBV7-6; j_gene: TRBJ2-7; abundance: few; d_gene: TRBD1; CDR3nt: TGTGCCAGCAGCTCCGGGACAGGGGGAATCGAGCAGTACTTC; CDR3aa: CASSSGTGGIEQYF
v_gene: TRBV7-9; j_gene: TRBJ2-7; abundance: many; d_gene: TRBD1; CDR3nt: TGTGCCAGCAGCTTAACAACAGGGGACCCCGAGCAGTACTTC; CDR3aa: CASSLTTGDPEQYF
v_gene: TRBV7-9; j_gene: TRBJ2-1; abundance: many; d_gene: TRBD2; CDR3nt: TGTGCCAGCAGCTCCTCAGGCGGGAGGGGCTCCTACAATGAGCAGTTCTTC; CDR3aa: CASSSSGGRGSYNEQFF
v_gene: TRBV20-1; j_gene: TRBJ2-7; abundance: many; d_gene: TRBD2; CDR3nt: TGCAGTGCTAGGGGCGGGAGGGCCTACGAGCAGTACTTC; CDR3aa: CSARGGRAYEQYF
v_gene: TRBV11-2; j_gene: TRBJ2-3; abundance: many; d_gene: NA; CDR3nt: TGTGCCAGCAGCTTAGGCAGGGCCACAGATACGCAGTATTTT; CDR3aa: CASSLGRATDTQYF
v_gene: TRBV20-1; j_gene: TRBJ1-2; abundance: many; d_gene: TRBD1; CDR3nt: TGCAGTGCCCACGCCAGGACAGGGGGTCATGGCTACACCTTC; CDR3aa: CSAHARTGGHGYTF
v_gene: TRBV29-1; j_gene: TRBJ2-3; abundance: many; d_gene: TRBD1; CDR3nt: TGCAGCGTTGACTTAGGACAGGGTACAGATACGCAGTATTTT; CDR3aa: CSVDLGQGTDTQYF
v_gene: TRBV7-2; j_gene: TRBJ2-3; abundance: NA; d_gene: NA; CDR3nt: TGTGCCAGCAGCTTAGTCCAGGGGCACACAGATACGCAGTATTTT; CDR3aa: CASSLVQGHTDTQYF
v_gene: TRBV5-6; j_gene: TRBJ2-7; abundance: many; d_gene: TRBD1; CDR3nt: TGTGCCAGCAGCCCTACATTCTCCGGGACAGGGTCTCCCGAGCAGTACTTC; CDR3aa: CASSPTFSGTGSPEQYF
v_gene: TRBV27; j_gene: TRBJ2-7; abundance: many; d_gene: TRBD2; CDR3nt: TGTGCCAGCAGTTTAGCGGGAGGCCACTACGAGCAGTACTTC; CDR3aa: CASSLAGGHYEQYF
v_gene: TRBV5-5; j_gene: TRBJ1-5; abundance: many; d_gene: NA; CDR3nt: TGTGCCAGCAGCCAACAGGGAATAAGCAATCAGCCCCAGCATTTT; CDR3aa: CASSQQGISNQPQHF
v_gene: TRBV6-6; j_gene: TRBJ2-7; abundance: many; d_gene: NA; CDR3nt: TGTGCCAGCAGTGGAGACAGCTCCTACGAGCAGTACTTC; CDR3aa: CASSGDSSYEQYF
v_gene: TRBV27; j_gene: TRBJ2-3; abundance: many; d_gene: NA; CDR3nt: TGTGCCAGCAGTTTATCTACGGGTTTAGGCACAGATACGCAGTATTTT; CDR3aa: CASSLSTGLGTDTQYF